Listed below are T cell receptor beta chains from one sample, sequenced in a study of blood T cell repertoires in COVID-19. The repertoire was sequenced with immunoSEQ multiplex PCR; TCRdb's copy has only in-frame clones and lacks some. Found here are over 90,000 clones, more than 65% of them singletons; the top ten hold 25%. The sequenced sample was peripheral blood. All receptors come from an elderly man with active or convalescent COVID-19. CDR3s include the opening cysteine and the closing phenylalanine or tryptophan. Each record gives: V gene, J gene, CDR3 protein.

>TRBV3-1/TRBV3-2|TRBJ2-2
CASSQGPTGAGELFF
>TRBV6-1|TRBJ2-3
CASSEGASGGAIDTQYF
>TRBV27|TRBJ2-5
CASSLSRASGGQTQYF
>TRBV5-4|TRBJ1-4
CASSTRTGGGEKLFF
>TRBV5-1|TRBJ2-1
CASRGTSGVHEQFF
>TRBV27|TRBJ1-2
CASSSDRGYGYTF
>TRBV6-6|TRBJ1-2
CASSPPGGYGYTF
>TRBV2|TRBJ2-2
CASSEARGQNTGELFF
>TRBV11-2|TRBJ2-2
CASSKLAGNTGELFF
>TRBV28|TRBJ2-5
CASSTQTGTSGWGTQYF
>TRBV28|TRBJ2-5
CASSYPFRVQETQYF
>TRBV11-1|TRBJ2-1
CASSTHREQFF
>TRBV19|TRBJ1-1
CASRATGGGTEAFF
>TRBV28|TRBJ1-2
CASSSLEAGYTF
>TRBV15|TRBJ2-1
CATSRLPTGAASYNEQFF
>TRBV3-1/TRBV3-2|TRBJ2-3
CASSQEQRGAATDTQYF
>TRBV19|TRBJ1-1
CASSIGRYETEAFF
>TRBV10-3|TRBJ2-5
CATLHQGKETQYF
>TRBV5-1|TRBJ2-3
CASSRTRTGDTQYF
>TRBV19|TRBJ2-7
CASSPTSAGGTYEQYF
>TRBV7-2|TRBJ2-7
CASSLASGSSYEQYF
>TRBV11-2|TRBJ1-2
CASSLGWGQVSPTF
>TRBV11-2|TRBJ2-3
CASRQRLAGAGDTQYF
>TRBV3-1/TRBV3-2|TRBJ2-5
CASSQEAPHSGQRETQYF
>TRBV5-1|TRBJ1-6
CASSTSGTGVSPLHF
>TRBV24-1|TRBJ2-1
CATSEGTSGGDEQFF
>TRBV27|TRBJ2-1
CASSFGGGSYNEQFF
>TRBV3-1/TRBV3-2|TRBJ2-7
CASSLSGQAYEQYF
>TRBV12-5|TRBJ1-1
CASGLTSGGRSEAFF
>TRBV19|TRBJ2-3
CASSTSSSGGSTDTQYF
>TRBV15|TRBJ1-6
CATSRDRGQLNSPLHF
>TRBV27|TRBJ2-7
CASRRGTDKYEQYF
>TRBV4-2|TRBJ2-3
CASSQAGTGGTDTQYF
>TRBV11-2|TRBJ2-2
CASSFRRVGGELFF
>TRBV5-1|TRBJ2-7
CASSLGTARSYEQYF
>TRBV7-9|TRBJ2-6
CASSFWDTGIMSGANVLTF
>TRBV7-3|TRBJ2-2
CASSLNRPGDGELFF
>TRBV9|TRBJ2-6
CASSVGLAGGPGANVLTF
>TRBV7-2|TRBJ2-7
CASSPRAAGGAGHEQYF
>TRBV6-5|TRBJ1-2
CASRSTGLGHGYTF
>TRBV15|TRBJ1-2
CATSRVGRGSYYGYTF
>TRBV9|TRBJ2-1
CASSVGGTGALGNNEQFF
>TRBV5-6|TRBJ1-6
CASSRPSSGGSSPLHF
>TRBV19|TRBJ1-6
CASSDRAGSPLHF
>TRBV5-1|TRBJ2-1
CASSWGLAGGIGSYNEQFF
>TRBV18|TRBJ1-4
CASSPPSGGLEEKLFF
>TRBV12-5|TRBJ1-2
CASGLADRDRDYGYTF
>TRBV7-6|TRBJ1-3
CASSLVASNSGNTIYF
>TRBV19|TRBJ1-5
CASTLNRGDQPQHF
>TRBV5-1|TRBJ2-5
CASKGDGPGTQYF
>TRBV7-3|TRBJ1-2
CASSLGGQGRHYGYTF
>TRBV3-1/TRBV3-2|TRBJ1-1
CASSQRYTEAFF
>TRBV3-1/TRBV3-2|TRBJ2-7
CASSSPYEQYF
>TRBV3-1/TRBV3-2|TRBJ1-3
CASSQDRGANGNTIYF
>TRBV6-4|TRBJ2-1
CASSDSGAGEVNEQFF